This T cell receptor beta chain was sequenced for a study of cytomegalovirus exposure and HLA in healthy donors (dated by TCRdb to between 2016 and 2019). For context, the study as a whole: An earlier analysis of roughly 630 of the donors reported more than 250 Gb of sequence data and some 120 million unique TCR beta sequences from about 179 million T cells. In addition to the first cohort of approximately 670 subjects, a separate validation cohort of some 120 different subjects was used. Donor age, sex, ethnicity and CMV serostatus were compiled together with the repertoire data. Because of strong linkage in the cohort, five DR-DQ haplotypes were treated as single units for association and clustering. An early release that covered about 600 HLA-typed donors contained approximately 300 gigabases of sequencing data and 85 million to 100 million unique TCR sequences. The number of typed donors differed by locus: about 629-630 for A, B, C, DRB1 and DQB1; 500 to 550 for DQA1; some 590 for DPA1; and some 430 for DPB1. Rather than drawing on any new phenotypic data, the later analysis identified candidate immune exposures from TCR beta sequences and the way those sequences occurred across donors. A later analysis re-analyzed previously published TCR beta repertoires from about 600 donors and added high-resolution HLA genotyping to study TCR occurrence patterns. Both class I and class II loci were covered by HLA typing, at four-digit resolution. The study profiled the T cell repertoires of 500 to 800 subjects by immunosequencing and related them to cytomegalovirus serostatus. The genetic ancestry cluster associated with self-reported Caucasian donors included over 80% of the roughly 410 genotyped donors. The aim of the study was to test whether cataloging public T cell receptors could identify signatures of past pathogen exposure. Among some 400 genotyped donors of the cohort, an average of approximately 200,000 unique TCR beta nucleotide sequences was sequenced per donor, of which about 18% were non-productive. To decide whether each TCR beta V gene segment behaved as functional or pseudogenic, an earlier analysis of some 580 of the donors relied on high-throughput TCR beta sequencing. Every discovery cohort repertoire had been produced on one sequencing platform. The study combined high-throughput TCR immunosequencing, statistical association of individual TCRs with disease status, and machine learning to predict cytomegalovirus infection status. Genome-wide SNP genotypes for about 65% of the 666 donors were used in a later genetic analysis, which treated that subset as a discovery cohort.

Libraries were prepared through the immunoSEQ multiplex PCR assay. A mixture of 60 forward primers for TCR Vbeta segments and 13 reverse primers for TCR Jbeta segments was used in the multiplex PCR. The CDR3 region of rearranged TCR beta genes was amplified from genomic DNA with a multiplex PCR assay. On the Illumina HiSeq System, the amplified TCR beta libraries were sequenced as 87-base-pair reads. The authors' analysis ran thus. A later analysis tallied tens of millions of unique TCR beta chains across the approximately 670 repertoires, and around 12 million of those chains were shared by two or more donors. Raw reads were error-corrected and collapsed into unique sequences by a nearest-neighbor algorithm in which closely related sequences were merged to remove PCR and sequencing errors. Alignment of CDR3 sequences to IMGT reference sequences was used to assign V, D and J gene segments. For a sequence to be retained, a match of at least six nucleotides was required to both a V gene segment and a J gene segment. A rearrangement was called productive if the CDR3 had no stop codons and remained in frame with V and J, and every other rearrangement was called non-productive. Following IMGT convention, CDR3 was defined as the stretch from the second conserved V-encoded cysteine up to the conserved J-encoded phenylalanine. In an earlier analysis of 500 to 650 of the donors, sequences lacking an unambiguous match to a single V gene segment were excluded. An earlier analysis of a few hundred of the donors called V segments functional above 56.7% productive rearrangements and segregating when the between-donor standard deviation exceeded 5%. To diagnose cytomegalovirus status from the catalog of TCR beta chain sequences, a statistical classification framework was built. In a later analysis, TCR nucleotide sequences were compared against IMGT/GENE-DB human TR gene sequences so that V and J genes could be assigned. Using the TCRdist pipeline, a later analysis assigned CDR3 sequences along with most-parsimonious VDJ recombination scenarios. In a later analysis, every TCR beta chain was defined by the combination of its CDR3 amino acid sequence and its V-gene family, and reads without a unique V-gene family were dropped. As a way to deal with suspected cross-contamination and a sequencing artifact, a later analysis dropped 500 to 700 nucleotide sequences that were highly shared and had low generation probability. In a later analysis, a clonal expansion index for each public chain was calculated from normalized within-repertoire ranks of inferred template counts. Generation probabilities in a later analysis came from a VDJ recombination model fitted to out-of-frame rearrangements, and those results were checked against IGoR. Hypergeometric tests were used in a later analysis to score TCR-TCR, TCR-HLA and TCR-CMV co-occurrence, with a repertoire-size bias correction applied to the TCR pairs. In a later analysis, false discovery rates were estimated by permuting HLA or CMV assignments 20 times. In a later analysis, co-occurring TCRs were grouped using DBSCAN, and TCRdist sequence similarity was added for clustering within HLA-allele-positive subsets. For co-occurrence clustering, repertoires with fewer than 30,000 or more than 120,000 public chains were excluded, along with roughly 5 repertoires with anomalous nucleotide sharing. The table comes from immuneACCESS by way of TCRdb, which keeps in-frame sequences with V and J called. Part of the clones is missing from these tables; in studies checked, under half for an unresolved V gene and the rest for unknown reasons. V and J calls and clone size are those listed in that table; D and trimming were worked out from the DNA. The sample table records roughly 150,000 clones; 75% to 90% of these occur just once. The top ten hold about 4% of the sample.

V is cut by 7 bases and J by 0 bases, and the space between the germline ends is 10 bases. Taken from cysteine to phenylalanine, the CDR3 has 14 residues. Just the 42-base CDR3 DNA is kept, in frame starting at base 1. CDR1 MDHEN and CDR2 SYDVKM are derived from the germline V gene. A note on this clone: Its antigen remains undetermined. Base qualities are not at hand, and no much larger clone is one base apart.

General conclusions and limits of the study: Presence/absence analyses assumed roughly uniform sequencing depth across donors, an assumption that may not hold. V-gene and J-gene trimming of TCR beta chains was associated with a missense DCLRE1C variant in a later genetic analysis, and the association was replicated in an independent cohort. According to the authors, the approach could potentially be generalized to other disease states and immunological phenotypes. When HLA alleles, especially DR and DQ, strongly co-occurred, attributing TCR associations to individual alleles was difficult. The study listed around 160 TCR beta chains as associated with cytomegalovirus. Because counts were too low, some 17 rarely observed V segments, including chromosome 9 orphons, were excluded from the earlier analysis of 587 of the donors. At a false discovery rate of 0.05, a later analysis linked some 17,000 TCR beta sequences to specific HLA alleles. A later analysis found that TCR association rates varied across HLA loci, with DRB1 alleles showing the most associated TCRs and HLA-C alleles the fewest. Because HLA typing was missing for some donors at each locus, association tests included only the typed subset. A later analysis reported that several top co-occurrence clusters appeared linked to parvovirus B19, influenza, CMV and Epstein-Barr virus. Most CMV-associated TCR beta chains appeared to be HLA-restricted in a later analysis, and the HLA associations seemed to be driven largely by CMV exposure. Three of the identified cytomegalovirus-associated TCR beta chains were confirmed in vitro to be specific for cytomegalovirus antigens. The classifier was reported to diagnose cytomegalovirus status with high specificity and sensitivity in both the original cohort and the validation cohort. While some public TCRs were present in many individuals, most TCR sequences turned up only very rarely across donors. Correlated functional status among segregating V segments might be attributable to linkage disequilibrium, but an unknown experimental factor could not be ruled out. Some IMGT-functional V segments, including TRBV6-2 and TRBV6-3, could not be distinguished by the 87-base-pair reads and were therefore excluded. A later genetic analysis reported fewer N-insertions in productive TCRs among donors in an Asian-associated ancestry cluster than the roughly 690-donor mean. Broadly in line with IMGT annotations, most TCR beta V segments showed up in productive rearrangements about 90% or about 30% of the time in an earlier analysis of several hundred of the donors. The only immune exposure information available for the cohort was CMV serostatus. A cluster of highly shared sequence variants was judged likely to represent a technical artifact of the sequencing pipeline. The cohort was sequenced for TCR beta chains only, and without alpha or paired-chain data the features that could be detected were limited. A further reported finding was that TCR beta sequences accurately predicted the HLA-A and HLA-B alleles for most subjects in the first cohort. In a later analysis, HLA-associated TCR beta chains showed more clonal expansion and lower generation probabilities than non-associated chains that were equally common.

The cohort consisted of 600 to 750 healthy bone marrow donors. At the time of sampling, every cohort member was nominally healthy, though immune exposures that went unrecorded were likely present. The donor was CMV seropositive and was included in the group of 289 seropositive cohort members. Each donor provided a peripheral blood sample, and peripheral blood mononuclear cells were used for TCR beta sequencing. The Qiagen DNeasy Blood Extraction Kit was used to extract genomic DNA from the blood cell samples. Sequenced: PBMCs. The rearrangement combines TRBV28 with TRBJ1-5; TRBD1 could be the D gene, as 5 bases match. The TCR was taken from a man aged 50-60 years in good health and CMV-seropositive. The DNA sequence is as follows: TGTGCCAGCAATGGGGCAGTTAGCAATCAGCCCCAGCATTTT. It is translated as CASNGAVSNQPQHF. Beyond the CDR3, the reference TRBV28 and TRBJ1-5 genes provide the residues; the full variable domain reads: DVKVTQSSRYLVKRTGEKVFLECVQDMDHENMFWYRQDPGLGLRLIYFSYDVKMKEKGDIPEGYSVSREKKERFSLILESASTNQTSMYLCASNGAVSNQPQHFGDGTRLSIL.